This entry lists 13 T cell receptor beta chains sequenced from one sample in a study of blood T cell repertoires in COVID-19 (dated by TCRdb to 2020 to 2022). The library was produced with the immunoSEQ multiplex PCR assay. The clones in this table, taken by TCRdb from immuneACCESS, are in-frame only. Not every clone is retained; where verified, under half of the shortfall comes from an unresolved V gene, and the cause of the rest is unknown. This sample lists roughly 40,000 clones; 76% were detected once. The ten top clones hold under 9.5% of the sample. Sequencing was done on a sample of peripheral blood. These receptors all come from a man in his 70s with active or convalescent COVID-19.

As to this clone: At one boundary the junction diverges from the germline segment, which might be a read error. This chain links TRBV28 with TRBJ1-5; D perhaps matches TRBD1 (5 bases). CDR3 size: 15 residues. CDR1 and CDR2 (germline): MDHEN, SYDVKM. This CDR3 reads CASSLPGPRGQPRHF. CDR3 sequence (DNA): TGTGCCAGCAGTTTGCCCGGACCTAGGGGTCAGCCCCGGCATTTT.

The chain recombines TRBV7-9 with TRBJ2-1; D might be TRBD2 (6 bases). The CDR3 contains 14 residues. V shed 8 bases and J shed 2 bases, with 13 bases lying between them. CDR1 and CDR2 from the germline V gene are SEHNR and FQNEAQ (reference sequence). The CDR3 nucleotides read TGTGCCAGCCGCGCGGGGAGCACCTACAATGAGCAGTTCTTC. Translating gives CASRAGSTYNEQFF.

The rearrangement joins TRBV30 to TRBJ2-7; D gene ambiguous. The V gene lost 5 bases and the J gene lost 0 bases, with 5 bases spanning the gap. The length of the CDR3 is 11 residues. The germline V gene has CDR1 GTSNPN and CDR2 SVGIG (reference sequence). The CDR3 spells CAWASSYEQYF. CDR3 nucleotide sequence: TGTGCCTGGGCCAGCTCCTACGAGCAGTACTTC.

This clone was recorded once. The rearrangement links TRBV6-5 to TRBJ1-2, with 7 nucleotides matching TRBD1. In germline, CDR1 is MNHEY, CDR2 SVGAGI. The V gene end was trimmed by 7 bases and the J gene end by 0 bases; junction bases not matched to a gene: 5. The CDR3 extends over 14 amino acids. The CDR3 bases are TGTGCCAGCAACCCGGGACAGCCTAACTATGGCTACACCTTC. Its protein product is CASNPGQPNYGYTF.

V and J are TRBV18 and TRBJ1-2; 9 bases fit TRBD1. This CDR3 is 15 amino acids long. V lost 3 bases, J lost 7 bases, and 9 bases stayed unmatched. In germline, CDR1 is KGHSH, CDR2 LQKENI. The DNA for the CDR3 is TGTGCCAGCTCACCCGGACAGGGGATGGATATTGGCTACACCTTC. This gives the protein CASSPGQGMDIGYTF.

This clone was detected only a few times. V and J are TRBV19 and TRBJ1-1; D gene uncertain. Deletions cut 3 bases from V and 5 bases from J, with 10 bases between. The CDR3 sequence is 13 residues long. Germline V gene sequence: CDR1 LNHDA, CDR2 SQIVND (reference sequence). The CDR3 DNA follows: TGTGCCAGTAGTATGGCTTTGGTTACTGAAGCTTTCTTT. It translates to CASSMALVTEAFF.

The CDR3 DNA reads TGTGCCAGCAGGGAGGACAGACCCTACGAGCAGTACTTC. The encoded protein is CASREDRPYEQYF. The chain employs TRBV2 and TRBJ2-7; TRBD1 is a possible D gene (6 bases). Trimming shortened V by 6 bases and J by 2 bases, and 11 bases separated the two germline ends. Germline CDR1 is SNHLY and CDR2 is FYNNEI. The CDR3 spans 13 residues.

The chain uses TRBV7-3 and TRBJ2-2; D may be TRBD1 (5 bases). The germline gives CDR1 SGHTA, CDR2 FQGTGA. V was pared by 3 bases and J by 6 bases, with 11 bases between. This CDR3 is built from 14 residues. The CDR3 spells CASSFQGTAGELFF. The CDR3, as DNA: TGTGCCAGCAGCTTCCAGGGAACGGCCGGGGAGCTGTTTTTT.

The chain joins TRBV7-8 to TRBJ2-7; 11 bases line up with TRBD1. Per the germline V gene, CDR1 is SGHVS and CDR2 is FQNEAQ. V shed 3 bases, J shed 4 bases, and the junction held 5 bases outside the gene matches. This CDR3 region has 15 residues. The CDR3 coding sequence is TGTGCCAGCAGCTTTCCGGGACAGGGGGGTTACGAGCAGTACTTC. This translates into CASSFPGQGGYEQYF. Combining the CDR3 with reference TRBV7-8 and TRBJ2-7 gives the whole variable domain GAGVSQSPRYKVAKRGQDVALRCDPISGHVSLFWYQQALGQGPEFLTYFQNEAQLDKSGLPSDRFFAERPEGSVSTLKIQRTQQEDSAVYLCASSFPGQGGYEQYFGPGTRLTVT.

V gene TRBV7-2 combines with J gene TRBJ2-2; 8 bases are shared with TRBD2. Germline CDR1 is SGHTA and CDR2 is FQGNSA. Unmatched junction bases numbered 10, after V lost 5 bases and J lost 5 bases. The CDR3 totals 16 residues. DNA for the CDR3: TGTGCCAGCAGCCCACTACGCGCGGGGGGAACCGGGGAGCTGTTTTTT. Translated, it gives CASSPLRAGGTGELFF. Complete variable domain (other parts from reference TRBV7-2 and TRBJ2-2): GAGVSQSPSNKVTEKGKDVELRCDPISGHTALYWYRQSLGQGLEFLIYFQGNSAPDKSGLPSDRFSAERTGGSVSTLTIQRTQQEDSAVYLCASSPLRAGGTGELFFGEGSRLTVL.

This clone was recorded once. The rearrangement joins TRBV6-4 to TRBJ2-3, with D unresolved. The CDR3 contains 12 residues. The V end lost 6 bases, the J end lost 5 bases, and 9 bases lay between the germline ends. CDR1 is MRHNA, CDR2 SNTAGT, per germline. The CDR3 sequence is CASSSLGDTQYF. CDR3 in DNA: TGTGCCAGCAGCTCCCTAGGAGATACGCAGTATTTT.

This clone has only a few counts. This sequence joins TRBV28 and TRBJ1-1, with a possible D match to TRBD1 (5 bases). Trimming stripped 3 bases from V and 8 bases from J, with 31 bases between. CDR1 and CDR2 from the germline V gene are MDHEN and SYDVKM. The CDR3 length is 19 residues. The CDR3 nucleotides are TGTGCCAGCAGTTTGGGAAGGGGTTTTCGATCAATTACTCGCAGGGAAGCTTTCTTT. It encodes CASSLGRGFRSITRREAFF.

The V call is TRBV11-3, the J call TRBJ2-3; 8 nucleotides agree with TRBD2. Germline V CDR1 and CDR2: SGHNT, YENEEA. Trimming at V came to 5 bases and at J to 3 bases, leaving 7 bases not matched to a gene. The CDR3 runs to 15 residues. The CDR3 region is CASSPGLAGTDTQYF. The CDR3 nucleotides are TGTGCCAGCAGCCCCGGACTAGCTGGGACAGATACGCAGTATTTT.